The rows below give T cell receptor beta chains drawn from one sample of a study of T cell repertoires in cytomegalovirus infection. TCRdb reanalysed the reads using MiXCR and keeps one entry per CDR3 protein. The sample holds hundreds of thousands of distinct CDR3 sequences, roughly 36% seen once. The source material was PBMCs. The source is a human donor in good health (CMV status not recorded). Some clones in this sample may be carry-over from other donors' samples. The CDR3 runs from the conserved cysteine through the conserved F or W. Each record gives: D gene, J gene, V gene, clone size, CDR3 protein, CDR3 DNA. The D gene is left open where the match is weak. The size of a clone is reported for some rows only, either as once, few or many, or as a class for expanded clones.

D: .
J: TRBJ1-2
V: TRBV6-5
size: .
CDR3: CASSPDPLYGYTF
DNA: TGTGCCAGCAGTCCTGACCCTCTATATGGCTACACCTTC

D: .
J: TRBJ1-5
V: TRBV6-6
size: few
CDR3: CASSYMRDILGKGDQPQHF
DNA: TGTGCCAGCAGTTACATGCGGGACATCTTAGGCAAGGGGGATCAGCCCCAGCATTTT

D: TRBD2
J: TRBJ2-1
V: TRBV7-2
size: many
CDR3: CASSLAGGQYNEQFF
DNA: TGTGCCAGCAGCTTAGCGGGAGGGCAATACAATGAGCAGTTCTTC

D: .
J: TRBJ2-6
V: TRBV19
size: .
CDR3: CASSISGRQAGANVLTF
DNA: TGTGCCAGTAGTATTTCGGGGAGGCAAGCTGGGGCCAACGTCCTGACTTTC

D: .
J: TRBJ1-1
V: TRBV12-3/TRBV12-4
size: .
CDR3: CASSRTLDGPGEAFF
DNA: TGTGCCAGCAGCCGAACCCTTGACGGTCCAGGAGAAGCTTTCTTT

D: .
J: TRBJ2-3
V: TRBV19
size: few
CDR3: CASSNPGQGVADTQYF
DNA: TGTGCCAGTAGTAATCCGGGACAAGGCGTAGCAGATACGCAGTATTTT

D: .
J: TRBJ2-7
V: TRBV7-8
size: many
CDR3: CASSHNRAEQYF
DNA: TGTGCCAGCAGCCACAACAGGGCCGAGCAGTACTTC

D: .
J: TRBJ2-5
V: TRBV6-4
size: .
CDR3: CASSDSGGPRWETQYF
DNA: TGTGCCAGCAGTGACTCGGGGGGACCAAGGTGGGAGACCCAGTACTTC

D: .
J: TRBJ1-4
V: TRBV6-5
size: .
CDR3: CASSYVGGDEKLFF
DNA: TGTGCCAGCAGTTACGTCGGGGGCGATGAAAAACTGTTTTTT

D: .
J: TRBJ1-1
V: TRBV10-3
size: .
CDR3: CASSELQGEEYTEAFF
DNA: TGTGCCAGCAGTGAGCTACAGGGTGAGGAGTACACTGAAGCTTTCTTT

D: TRBD2
J: TRBJ2-7
V: TRBV7-2
size: many
CDR3: CASSSTSGGYEQYF
DNA: TGTGCCAGCAGCTCCACTAGCGGGGGATACGAGCAGTACTTC

D: .
J: TRBJ1-6
V: TRBV9
size: .
CDR3: CASGGRVNSTLHF
DNA: TGTGCCAGCGGGGGCAGGGTGAATTCAACCCTCCACTTT

D: TRBD1
J: TRBJ1-1
V: TRBV4-3
size: .
CDR3: CASSQVDRVFF
DNA: TGCGCCAGCAGCCAAGTGGACAGGGTCTTCTTT

D: TRBD2
J: TRBJ2-1
V: TRBV28
size: many
CDR3: CASSPRLAGGPANEQFF
DNA: TGTGCCAGCAGCCCCCGACTAGCGGGAGGCCCTGCCAATGAGCAGTTCTTC

D: .
J: TRBJ2-5
V: TRBV27
size: .
CDR3: CASSVLGKTQYF
DNA: TGTGCCAGCAGTGTCCTAGGGAAGACCCAGTACTTC

D: .
J: TRBJ2-1
V: TRBV28
size: .
CDR3: CASSLGPFDEQFF
DNA: TGTGCCAGCAGTCTGGGGCCCTTTGATGAGCAGTTCTTC

D: .
J: TRBJ1-1
V: TRBV19
size: .
CDR3: CASRTIRQASNTEAFF
DNA: TGTGCCAGTAGGACCATTAGACAGGCCTCTAACACTGAAGCTTTCTTT

D: .
J: TRBJ1-2
V: TRBV11-2
size: few
CDR3: CASSSWTDGYTF
DNA: TGTGCCAGCAGCTCATGGACAGACGGCTACACCTTC

D: .
J: TRBJ2-1
V: TRBV20-1
size: .
CDR3: CSASKNRPAGNEQFF
DNA: TGCAGTGCTAGCAAAAACCGGCCAGCCGGAAATGAGCAGTTCTTC

D: .
J: TRBJ2-1
V: TRBV12-3/TRBV12-4
size: few
CDR3: CASEGESNEQFF
DNA: TGTGCCTCCGAAGGGGAGAGCAATGAGCAGTTCTTC

D: .
J: TRBJ1-1
V: TRBV7-9
size: many
CDR3: CASSLAQVGGARLMNTEAFF
DNA: TGTGCCAGCAGCTTAGCGCAAGTCGGGGGCGCCCGTTTGATGAACACTGAAGCTTTCTTT

D: TRBD1
J: TRBJ1-6
V: TRBV7-2
size: .
CDR3: CASSPTHPGTGGDLHF
DNA: TGTGCCAGCAGCCCCACCCATCCCGGGACAGGGGGAGACCTCCACTTT

D: TRBD1
J: TRBJ1-1
V: TRBV6-5
size: many
CDR3: CASSYLGTGNTEAFF
DNA: TGTGCCAGCAGTTACTTGGGGACAGGGAACACTGAAGCTTTCTTT

D: .
J: TRBJ2-7
V: TRBV6-2/TRBV6-3
size: .
CDR3: CASSLGDHEQYF
DNA: TGTGCCAGCAGTTTGGGGGACCACGAGCAGTACTTC

D: TRBD1
J: TRBJ2-4
V: TRBV28
size: .
CDR3: CASTLQGERENIQYF
DNA: TGTGCCAGCACCCTACAGGGGGAGAGGGAAAACATTCAGTACTTC

D: .
J: TRBJ1-1
V: TRBV20-1
size: .
CDR3: CSVTGWGRGGNTEAFF
DNA: TGCAGTGTCACGGGCTGGGGGCGCGGGGGAAACACTGAAGCTTTCTTT

D: .
J: TRBJ2-1
V: TRBV7-2
size: many
CDR3: CASSLGWSGSWNEQFF
DNA: TGTGCCAGCAGCTTAGGGTGGTCGGGTAGTTGGAATGAGCAGTTCTTC

D: TRBD2
J: TRBJ2-7
V: TRBV6-1
size: few
CDR3: CASSATSGGSSYEQYF
DNA: TGTGCCAGCAGTGCGACTAGCGGGGGGAGCTCCTACGAGCAGTACTTC

D: TRBD2
J: TRBJ2-1
V: TRBV29-1
size: .
CDR3: CSVYHSGGLYNEPFF
DNA: TGCAGCGTTTACCACAGCGGGGGACTTTACAATGAGCCGTTCTTC

D: .
J: TRBJ1-2
V: TRBV7-8
size: many
CDR3: CASSLKAPGWNYGYTF
DNA: TGTGCCAGCAGCTTAAAGGCTCCAGGGTGGAACTATGGCTACACCTTC

D: .
J: TRBJ1-2
V: TRBV29-1
size: .
CDR3: CSAGENYGYTF
DNA: TGCAGCGCGGGAGAGAACTATGGCTACACCTTC

D: .
J: TRBJ1-1
V: TRBV12-3/TRBV12-4
size: .
CDR3: CASSLERTTEAFF
DNA: TGTGCCAGCAGTTTAGAGCGGACCACTGAAGCTTTCTTT

D: .
J: TRBJ2-3
V: TRBV15
size: .
CDR3: CATSRVEEFTQYF
DNA: TGTGCCACCAGCAGAGTTGAAGAGTTTACGCAGTATTTT

D: .
J: TRBJ1-6
V: TRBV12-3/TRBV12-4
size: .
CDR3: CASSWDFPPLHF
DNA: TGTGCCAGCAGTTGGGACTTCCCACCCCTCCACTTT

D: .
J: TRBJ2-1
V: TRBV4-1
size: few
CDR3: CASSQDEVYNEQFF
DNA: TGCGCCAGCAGCCAAGACGAGGTTTACAATGAGCAGTTCTTC

D: TRBD1
J: TRBJ2-7
V: TRBV7-8
size: .
CDR3: CASSLWDRDYEQYF
DNA: TGTGCCAGCAGCTTATGGGACAGGGACTACGAGCAGTACTTC

D: TRBD2
J: TRBJ2-3
V: TRBV6-2/TRBV6-3
size: many
CDR3: CASSTGLAGAKDTQYF
DNA: TGTGCCAGCAGTACCGGACTAGCGGGAGCGAAAGATACGCAGTATTTT

D: .
J: TRBJ1-2
V: TRBV14
size: .
CDR3: CASSRDKAYGYTF
DNA: TGTGCCAGCAGCCGGGACAAGGCCTATGGCTACACCTTC

D: .
J: TRBJ1-6
V: TRBV19
size: .
CDR3: CASRVPGVRSPLHF
DNA: TGTGCCAGTAGAGTCCCAGGGGTACGATCACCCCTCCACTTT

D: .
J: TRBJ1-6
V: TRBV4-1
size: few
CDR3: CASSQGGENSPLHF
DNA: TGCGCCAGCAGCCAGGGAGGGGAAAATTCACCCCTCCACTTT

D: .
J: TRBJ1-1
V: TRBV6-5
size: few
CDR3: CASSYGITNTEAFF
DNA: TGTGCCAGCAGTTACGGGATCACGAACACTGAAGCTTTCTTT

D: TRBD2
J: TRBJ2-2
V: TRBV12-3/TRBV12-4
size: once
CDR3: CASSSRTSGGSWELFF
DNA: TGTGCCAGCAGTTCGCGGACTAGCGGGGGGTCCTGGGAGCTGTTTTTT

D: .
J: TRBJ2-1
V: TRBV12-3/TRBV12-4
size: few
CDR3: CATETPAGTKFF
DNA: TGTGCCACCGAAACTCCCGCCGGGACAAAGTTCTTC

D: .
J: TRBJ1-2
V: TRBV6-1
size: few
CDR3: CASRGWGGINGYTF
DNA: TGTGCCAGCAGGGGGTGGGGGGGAATCAATGGCTACACCTTC

D: TRBD1
J: TRBJ2-3
V: TRBV7-2
size: many
CDR3: CASSLSSGTGVEYF
DNA: TGTGCCAGCAGCTTATCCTCCGGGACAGGAGTCGAGTATTTT

D: .
J: TRBJ1-1
V: TRBV5-1
size: .
CDR3: CASSSARATEAFF
DNA: TGCGCCAGCAGCTCTGCCAGGGCTACTGAAGCTTTCTTT

D: TRBD1
J: TRBJ1-2
V: TRBV28
size: .
CDR3: CASSFPGTEDNGYTF
DNA: TGTGCCAGCAGTTTTCCCGGGACAGAAGATAATGGCTACACCTTC

D: .
J: TRBJ2-7
V: TRBV28
size: few
CDR3: CASSLGGGDYEQYF
DNA: TGTGCCAGCAGCCTGGGTGGAGGGGACTACGAGCAGTACTTC

D: .
J: TRBJ1-2
V: TRBV6-6
size: few
CDR3: CASTAGTAYGYTF
DNA: TGTGCCAGCACCGCCGGGACGGCCTATGGCTACACCTTC

D: .
J: TRBJ1-1
V: TRBV27
size: few
CDR3: CASRGSMNTEAFF
DNA: TGTGCCAGCAGGGGCTCCATGAACACTGAAGCTTTCTTT

D: .
J: TRBJ2-5
V: TRBV7-6
size: many
CDR3: CASSSPASDSSQQETQYF
DNA: TGTGCCAGCAGCTCGCCAGCCTCGGACAGTAGCCAACAAGAGACCCAGTACTTC

D: .
J: TRBJ1-1
V: TRBV28
size: .
CDR3: CASSPGIVTEAFF
DNA: TGTGCCAGCAGTCCGGGGATCGTGACTGAAGCTTTCTTT

D: .
J: TRBJ2-4
V: TRBV7-2
size: .
CDR3: CASSLEGGLAKNLQSF
DNA: TGTGCCAGCAGCTTAGAAGGGGGATTAGCCAAAAACCTTCAGTCCTTC

D: TRBD2
J: TRBJ2-4
V: TRBV5-1
size: few
CDR3: CASSSYSGSTLGAKNIQYF
DNA: TGCGCCAGCAGCTCGTATAGCGGGAGCACTCTAGGAGCCAAAAACATTCAGTACTTC